These T cell receptor beta chains were read from a single sample in a study of T cells after yellow fever vaccination. TCRdb reprocessed the 5' RACE reads via MiXCR and lists one record per CDR3 protein. Of under 700,000 distinct CDR3 sequences in the sample, roughly a sixth were seen once. The sample in question was PBMCs, obtained less than 6 days after the first yellow fever vaccination. These receptors were taken from a man younger than 30 who received the YFV17D yellow fever vaccine. CDR3s include the opening cysteine and the closing phenylalanine or tryptophan. D genes are given only for firm matches. Clone size is not always given. Where it is, it says once, few, many or a class for expanded clones.

clone_size: NA; d_call: NA; v_call: TRBV28; j_call: TRBJ1-5; cdr3_nt: TGTGCCAGCAGTGCTTACCGGCAGCCCCAGCATTTT; cdr3_aa: CASSAYRQPQHF
clone_size: few; d_call: NA; v_call: TRBV28; j_call: TRBJ1-5; cdr3_nt: TGTGCCAGCAGTTTAAGGCCACAGGGAGGCAATCAGCCCCAGCATTTT; cdr3_aa: CASSLRPQGGNQPQHF
clone_size: NA; d_call: NA; v_call: TRBV7-9; j_call: TRBJ2-3; cdr3_nt: TGTGCCAGCAGCTTAGGACCCCACTCTAGCAACACAGATACGCAGTATTTT; cdr3_aa: CASSLGPHSSNTDTQYF
clone_size: few; d_call: NA; v_call: TRBV2; j_call: TRBJ2-1; cdr3_nt: TGTGCCAGCAGTGTAGGGCAGCGTGGCGGGGAGCAGTTCTTC; cdr3_aa: CASSVGQRGGEQFF
clone_size: NA; d_call: TRBD1; v_call: TRBV11-2; j_call: TRBJ1-2; cdr3_nt: TGTGCCAGCGGGGACAGGGGGCTCGAGAACTATGGCTACACCTTC; cdr3_aa: CASGDRGLENYGYTF
clone_size: few; d_call: TRBD1; v_call: TRBV19; j_call: TRBJ1-2; cdr3_nt: TGTGCCAGTAGTACGCGCCCCCGGGACAGGGGGCGGAGGTACTATGGCTACACCTTC; cdr3_aa: CASSTRPRDRGRRYYGYTF
clone_size: NA; d_call: NA; v_call: TRBV4-3; j_call: TRBJ1-1; cdr3_nt: TGCGCCAGCAGCCAAGATCTTCGGGTTGAACACTCTGAAGCTTTCTTT; cdr3_aa: CASSQDLRVEHSEAFF
clone_size: few; d_call: NA; v_call: TRBV19; j_call: TRBJ2-2; cdr3_nt: TGTGCCAGTAGTATAAGGGGTCTGTGGAAGACCGGGGAGCTGTTTTTT; cdr3_aa: CASSIRGLWKTGELFF
clone_size: few; d_call: NA; v_call: TRBV6-2/TRBV6-3; j_call: TRBJ2-2; cdr3_nt: TGTGCCAGCATAAAAACACAAACGACCGGGGAGCTGTTTTTT; cdr3_aa: CASIKTQTTGELFF
clone_size: NA; d_call: TRBD1; v_call: TRBV20-1; j_call: TRBJ2-5; cdr3_nt: TGCAGTGCTTTACGGACAGGGGAAACCCAGTACTTC; cdr3_aa: CSALRTGETQYF
clone_size: few; d_call: NA; v_call: TRBV2; j_call: TRBJ2-5; cdr3_nt: TGTGCCAGCAGTGAGGCACGGACGGGGACCCAGTACTTC; cdr3_aa: CASSEARTGTQYF
clone_size: few; d_call: TRBD1; v_call: TRBV27; j_call: TRBJ1-5; cdr3_nt: TGTGCCAGCAGTTTATCGGGGGACAGGGTCCCGAATCAGCCCCAGCATTTT; cdr3_aa: CASSLSGDRVPNQPQHF
clone_size: few; d_call: NA; v_call: TRBV7-8; j_call: TRBJ2-2; cdr3_nt: TGTGCCAGCAGCGCGGGACTCTCGAACACCGGGGAGCTGTTTTTT; cdr3_aa: CASSAGLSNTGELFF
clone_size: NA; d_call: TRBD1; v_call: TRBV9; j_call: TRBJ1-6; cdr3_nt: TGTGCCAGCGCAGCGTCGGGACAGGGGAAGGCACCCCTCCACTTT; cdr3_aa: CASAASGQGKAPLHF
clone_size: NA; d_call: NA; v_call: TRBV18; j_call: TRBJ2-5; cdr3_nt: TGTGCCAGCTCACCACCGTGGGGGGAAGAGACCCAGTACTTC; cdr3_aa: CASSPPWGEETQYF
clone_size: many; d_call: NA; v_call: TRBV7-2; j_call: TRBJ2-5; cdr3_nt: TGTGCCAGCAGCTATGGTACCCAAGAGACCCAGTACTTC; cdr3_aa: CASSYGTQETQYF
clone_size: few; d_call: NA; v_call: TRBV3-1; j_call: TRBJ1-1; cdr3_nt: TGTGCCAGCAGCCAACGGGACAAGAACACTGAAGCTTTCTTT; cdr3_aa: CASSQRDKNTEAFF
clone_size: NA; d_call: NA; v_call: TRBV5-1; j_call: TRBJ2-7; cdr3_nt: TGCGCCAGCAGCCCGAGGCCGGGTGGTCGGCAGGGGTTTGACGAGCAGTACTTC; cdr3_aa: CASSPRPGGRQGFDEQYF
clone_size: NA; d_call: TRBD2; v_call: TRBV7-3; j_call: TRBJ2-2; cdr3_nt: TGTGCCAGCAGCTTAAAAGGTGGTAGCGGGGGATCCGGGGAGCTGTTTTTT; cdr3_aa: CASSLKGGSGGSGELFF
clone_size: NA; d_call: NA; v_call: TRBV5-1; j_call: TRBJ2-5; cdr3_nt: TGCGCCAGCCGGCTCGGGGACTACCAAGAGACCCAGTACTTC; cdr3_aa: CASRLGDYQETQYF
clone_size: many; d_call: TRBD1; v_call: TRBV6-1; j_call: TRBJ1-5; cdr3_nt: TGTGCCAGCAGTGACCCCGGGCAGGGGGCCAATCAGCCCCAGCATTTT; cdr3_aa: CASSDPGQGANQPQHF
clone_size: NA; d_call: TRBD1; v_call: TRBV5-6; j_call: TRBJ2-3; cdr3_nt: TGTGCCAGCAGCCCAGGGGACAGGTCAGATACGCAGTATTTT; cdr3_aa: CASSPGDRSDTQYF
clone_size: few; d_call: NA; v_call: TRBV6-6; j_call: TRBJ2-5; cdr3_nt: TGTGCCAGCAGGTTCCGAGAGACCCAGTACTTC; cdr3_aa: CASRFRETQYF
clone_size: NA; d_call: NA; v_call: TRBV7-2; j_call: TRBJ2-5; cdr3_nt: TGTCCCAGCAGCCAGACGGAGGCCGGGTGGGAGACCCAGTACTTC; cdr3_aa: CPSSQTEAGWETQYF
clone_size: NA; d_call: NA; v_call: TRBV20-1; j_call: TRBJ1-5; cdr3_nt: TGCAGTGCTAGGGCAGGGGCCCCGAATCAGCCCCAGCATTTT; cdr3_aa: CSARAGAPNQPQHF
clone_size: NA; d_call: NA; v_call: TRBV5-1; j_call: TRBJ2-3; cdr3_nt: TGCGCCAGCAGCTTGTACGGGGGCCGGGGAGATACGCAGTATTTT; cdr3_aa: CASSLYGGRGDTQYF
clone_size: NA; d_call: NA; v_call: TRBV12-3/TRBV12-4; j_call: TRBJ2-2; cdr3_nt: TGTGCCAGCAGGCCCACAGCTGGGGAGCTGTTTTTT; cdr3_aa: CASRPTAGELFF
clone_size: NA; d_call: NA; v_call: TRBV11-2; j_call: TRBJ2-5; cdr3_nt: TGTGCCAGCAGCCGCCTGAGGGTCTCGGCCACCTTCTGGCAGAACCCCCGCAACCACTTC; cdr3_aa: CASSRLRVSATFWQNPRNHF
clone_size: few; d_call: NA; v_call: TRBV5-1; j_call: TRBJ1-2; cdr3_nt: TGCGCCAGCAGCTTGATACCGGGATCTAACTATGGCTACACCTTC; cdr3_aa: CASSLIPGSNYGYTF
clone_size: NA; d_call: NA; v_call: TRBV12-3/TRBV12-4; j_call: TRBJ2-3; cdr3_nt: TGTGCCAGCAGGCTGACCCTAGGTACGCAGTATTTT; cdr3_aa: CASRLTLGTQYF
clone_size: few; d_call: TRBD1; v_call: TRBV20-1; j_call: TRBJ2-7; cdr3_nt: TGCAGTGCAGAAGGACAGGGGCCCTACGAGCAGTACTTC; cdr3_aa: CSAEGQGPYEQYF
clone_size: NA; d_call: NA; v_call: TRBV7-2; j_call: TRBJ1-6; cdr3_nt: TGTGCCAGCAGCCCGGGGACCGCTTGGGGATCACCCCTCCACTTT; cdr3_aa: CASSPGTAWGSPLHF
clone_size: few; d_call: TRBD1; v_call: TRBV5-1; j_call: TRBJ2-3; cdr3_nt: TGCGCCAGCAGCCCAACAGGGGCGGCAGATACGCAGTATTTT; cdr3_aa: CASSPTGAADTQYF
clone_size: few; d_call: TRBD2; v_call: TRBV27; j_call: TRBJ2-2; cdr3_nt: TGTGCCAGCAGACTAGCGGGGCCGAACACCGGGGAGCTGTTTTTT; cdr3_aa: CASRLAGPNTGELFF
clone_size: NA; d_call: TRBD2; v_call: TRBV6-4; j_call: TRBJ2-1; cdr3_nt: TGTGCCAGCAGTGCGACTAGCGGGGGAACCTACAATGAGCAGTTCTTC; cdr3_aa: CASSATSGGTYNEQFF
clone_size: few; d_call: NA; v_call: TRBV18; j_call: TRBJ2-3; cdr3_nt: TGTGCCAGCTCACCACCGAGCAAGGGTCTCACAGATACGCAGTATTTT; cdr3_aa: CASSPPSKGLTDTQYF
clone_size: NA; d_call: TRBD2; v_call: TRBV5-4; j_call: TRBJ2-2; cdr3_nt: TGTGCCAGCAGCCCCCCAAGTCGCGGGAGGAACACCGGGGAGCTGTTTTTT; cdr3_aa: CASSPPSRGRNTGELFF
clone_size: NA; d_call: NA; v_call: TRBV6-1; j_call: TRBJ2-5; cdr3_nt: TGTGCCAGCAGAGGACATGGCCAAGAGACCCAGTACTTC; cdr3_aa: CASRGHGQETQYF
clone_size: NA; d_call: TRBD2; v_call: TRBV6-5; j_call: TRBJ2-1; cdr3_nt: TGTGCCAGCAGTTACGGACTAGCGGGGGGAAATGAGCAGTTCTTC; cdr3_aa: CASSYGLAGGNEQFF
clone_size: NA; d_call: NA; v_call: TRBV27; j_call: TRBJ2-2; cdr3_nt: TGTGCCAGCAGTTTATCCTTCACCGGGGAGCTGTTTTTT; cdr3_aa: CASSLSFTGELFF
clone_size: few; d_call: NA; v_call: TRBV5-4; j_call: TRBJ2-3; cdr3_nt: TGTGCCAGCAGCGGACCCGGTGGGGATACGCAGTATTTT; cdr3_aa: CASSGPGGDTQYF
clone_size: few; d_call: NA; v_call: TRBV9; j_call: TRBJ1-2; cdr3_nt: TGTGCCAGCAGGCGGTCGTCAGGGGAAGGCTATGGCTACACCTTC; cdr3_aa: CASRRSSGEGYGYTF
clone_size: NA; d_call: TRBD2; v_call: TRBV3-1; j_call: TRBJ2-7; cdr3_nt: TGTGCCAGCAGCCTAAAGAGCGGGGGCCGACACGAGCAGTACTTC; cdr3_aa: CASSLKSGGRHEQYF
clone_size: few; d_call: TRBD1; v_call: TRBV4-1; j_call: TRBJ1-1; cdr3_nt: TGCGCCAGCAGTGCCGGGACAGCGCTTGAAGCTTTCTTT; cdr3_aa: CASSAGTALEAFF
clone_size: NA; d_call: TRBD1; v_call: TRBV9; j_call: TRBJ2-1; cdr3_nt: TGTGCCAGCAGTATCCTTGGACAGGCCTACAATGAGCAGTTCTTC; cdr3_aa: CASSILGQAYNEQFF
clone_size: few; d_call: TRBD2; v_call: TRBV11-2; j_call: TRBJ2-1; cdr3_nt: TGTGCCAGCAGCACCCGCGGGGGGGCCTACAATGAGCAGTTCTTC; cdr3_aa: CASSTRGGAYNEQFF
clone_size: many; d_call: NA; v_call: TRBV25-1; j_call: TRBJ1-5; cdr3_nt: TGTGCCAGCAGTGAATCACCCCCAACCCCCCCAGGGAGCAATCAGCCCCAGCATTTT; cdr3_aa: CASSESPPTPPGSNQPQHF
clone_size: NA; d_call: NA; v_call: TRBV13; j_call: TRBJ2-5; cdr3_nt: TGTGCCAGCAGCTCCCGGATCCAAGAGACCCAGTACTTC; cdr3_aa: CASSSRIQETQYF
clone_size: few; d_call: NA; v_call: TRBV10-3; j_call: TRBJ1-5; cdr3_nt: TGTGCCATCTCCTCAGGGGAGGGTCGGCCCCAGCATTTT; cdr3_aa: CAISSGEGRPQHF
clone_size: NA; d_call: NA; v_call: TRBV11-2; j_call: TRBJ2-7; cdr3_nt: TGTGCCAGCAGCTTCGCCTTACTGCTTACCGAGCAGTACTTC; cdr3_aa: CASSFALLLTEQYF
clone_size: few; d_call: TRBD1; v_call: TRBV5-1; j_call: TRBJ1-6; cdr3_nt: TGCGCCAGCAGCCCGACTGTATTTACAGGGGTTGATTCACCCCTCCACTTT; cdr3_aa: CASSPTVFTGVDSPLHF
clone_size: NA; d_call: TRBD2; v_call: TRBV5-1; j_call: TRBJ2-3; cdr3_nt: TGCGCCAGCAGCCAGGGACTAGCGGGGGGCGGTACGCAGTATTTT; cdr3_aa: CASSQGLAGGGTQYF
clone_size: NA; d_call: NA; v_call: TRBV14; j_call: TRBJ1-1; cdr3_nt: TGTGCCAGCAGCCGATGGGAGGGGTACACTGAAGCTTTCTTT; cdr3_aa: CASSRWEGYTEAFF
clone_size: few; d_call: NA; v_call: TRBV6-2/TRBV6-3; j_call: TRBJ2-1; cdr3_nt: TGTGCCAGCAGTTTCCTCGTGGGAGGCAGACGGCCGTTCTTC; cdr3_aa: CASSFLVGGRRPFF
clone_size: few; d_call: TRBD2; v_call: TRBV7-9; j_call: TRBJ2-3; cdr3_nt: TGTGCCAGCAGCTCTTTTCTCCTGACTAGCGACACAGATACGCAGTATTTT; cdr3_aa: CASSSFLLTSDTDTQYF
clone_size: NA; d_call: NA; v_call: TRBV9; j_call: TRBJ2-7; cdr3_nt: TGTGCCAGCAGCGTAGCTGGGGTGGGCGAGCAGTACTTC; cdr3_aa: CASSVAGVGEQYF
clone_size: NA; d_call: TRBD2; v_call: TRBV2; j_call: TRBJ2-3; cdr3_nt: TGTGCCAGCAGTGGGCCAGGACTAGTCGGCACAGATACGCAGTATTTT; cdr3_aa: CASSGPGLVGTDTQYF